This TCR beta chain was captured in a study of T cells in Graves' hyperthyroidism and ophthalmopathy. TCR beta CDR3 sequences were amplified from RNA transcripts. Carried out on the TCR CDR3, a first-round RT-PCR used the HTBI primer set. TCRdb analysed the multiplex PCR reads with MiXCR anew, one entry per CDR3 protein. The sample yields some 460,000 distinct CDR3 sequences, around 14% seen once. This CDR3 has 16 residues. Germline V gene sequence: CDR1 SGHKS, CDR2 YYEKEE (reference sequence). On this clonotype itself: A much larger clone lies one base from this, so it may be a read error.

The sequencing input was blood. The receptor's source is a woman younger than 35 with Graves' hyperthyroidism. This rearrangement joins TRBV5-5 to TRBJ2-1; 8 bases match TRBD2. The CDR3 DNA is TGTGCCAGCAGCTTAGATTCCGGGACTAGTGGCAATGAGCAGATCTTC. It codes for CASSLDSGTSGNEQIF.